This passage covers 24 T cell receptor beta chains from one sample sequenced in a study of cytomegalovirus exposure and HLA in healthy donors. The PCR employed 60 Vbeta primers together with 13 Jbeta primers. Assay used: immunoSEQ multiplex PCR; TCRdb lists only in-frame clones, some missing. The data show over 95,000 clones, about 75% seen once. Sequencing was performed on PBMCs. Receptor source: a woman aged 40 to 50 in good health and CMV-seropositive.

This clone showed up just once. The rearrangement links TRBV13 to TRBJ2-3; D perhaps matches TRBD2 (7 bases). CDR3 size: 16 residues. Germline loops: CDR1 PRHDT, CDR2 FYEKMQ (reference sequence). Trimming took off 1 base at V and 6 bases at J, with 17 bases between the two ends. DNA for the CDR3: TGTGCCAGCAGCTTAGATCTAGGCGGGGGCTTTGATACGCAGTATTTT. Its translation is CASSLDLGGGFDTQYF.

CDR3 DNA: TGTGCCAGCAGTAAAGGGGGGGACTACAATGAGCAGTTCTTC. It yields the protein CASSKGGDYNEQFF. V usage is TRBV21-1 and J usage is TRBJ2-1; the listed D gene, TRBD2, was not tested against the DNA. TRBV21-1 is termed a pseudogene. The CDR3 has 14 amino acids.

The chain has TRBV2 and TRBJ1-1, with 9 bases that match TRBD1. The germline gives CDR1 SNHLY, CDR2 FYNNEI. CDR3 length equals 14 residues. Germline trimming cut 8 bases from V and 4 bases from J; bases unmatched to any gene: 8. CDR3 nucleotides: TGTGCCAGCTCGGACAGGGGATCCGTCACTGAAGCTTTCTTT. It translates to CASSDRGSVTEAFF.

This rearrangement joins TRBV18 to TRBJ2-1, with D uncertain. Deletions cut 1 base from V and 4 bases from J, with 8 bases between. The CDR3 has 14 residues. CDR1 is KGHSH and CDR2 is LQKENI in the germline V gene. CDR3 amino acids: CASSPRTTYNEQFF. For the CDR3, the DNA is TGTGCCAGCTCACCACGAACTACTTACAATGAGCAGTTCTTC.

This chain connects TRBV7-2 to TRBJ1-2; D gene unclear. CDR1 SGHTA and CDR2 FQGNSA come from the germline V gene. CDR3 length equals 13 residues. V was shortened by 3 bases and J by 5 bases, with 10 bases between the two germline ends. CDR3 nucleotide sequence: TGTGCCAGCAGCTTGGCGCGGGTGTATGGCTACACCTTC. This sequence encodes CASSLARVYGYTF.

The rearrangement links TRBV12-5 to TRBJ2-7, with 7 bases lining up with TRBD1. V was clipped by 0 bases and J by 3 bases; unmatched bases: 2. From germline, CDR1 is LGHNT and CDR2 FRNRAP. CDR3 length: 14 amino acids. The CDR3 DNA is TGTGCTAGTGGTTTGGTAGGGGGCGGCTACGAGCAGTACTTC. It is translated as CASGLVGGGYEQYF.

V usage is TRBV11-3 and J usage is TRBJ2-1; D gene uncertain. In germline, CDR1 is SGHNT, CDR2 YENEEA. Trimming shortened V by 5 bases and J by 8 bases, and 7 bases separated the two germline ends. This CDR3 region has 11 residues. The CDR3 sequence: CASSLRDEQFF. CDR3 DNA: TGTGCCAGCAGCCTACGGGATGAGCAGTTCTTC. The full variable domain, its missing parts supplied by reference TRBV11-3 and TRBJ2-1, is EAGVVQSPRYKIIEKKQPVAFWCNPISGHNTLYWYLQNLGQGPELLIRYENEEAVDDSQLPKDRFSAERLKGVDSTLKIQPAELGDSAVYLCASSLRDEQFFGPGTRLTVL.

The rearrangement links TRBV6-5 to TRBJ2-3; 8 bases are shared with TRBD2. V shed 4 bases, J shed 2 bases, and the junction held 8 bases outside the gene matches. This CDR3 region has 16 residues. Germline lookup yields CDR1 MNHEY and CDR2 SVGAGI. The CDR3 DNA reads TGTGCCAGCAGTTTCGGACTAGCCGGGGTCACAGATACGCAGTATTTT. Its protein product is CASSFGLAGVTDTQYF.

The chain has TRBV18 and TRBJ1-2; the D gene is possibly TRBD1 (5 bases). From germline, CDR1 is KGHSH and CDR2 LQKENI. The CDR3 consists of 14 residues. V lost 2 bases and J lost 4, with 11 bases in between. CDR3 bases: TGTGCCAGCTCACCAGAGCAGGGTATCTATGGCTACACCTTC. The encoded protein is CASSPEQGIYGYTF.

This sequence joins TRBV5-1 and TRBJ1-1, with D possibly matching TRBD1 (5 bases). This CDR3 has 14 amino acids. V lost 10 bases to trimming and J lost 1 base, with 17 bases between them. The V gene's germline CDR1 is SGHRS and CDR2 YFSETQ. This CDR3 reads CAGNRGGGNTEAFF. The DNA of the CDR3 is TGCGCCGGCAATAGGGGAGGTGGGAACACTGAAGCTTTCTTT. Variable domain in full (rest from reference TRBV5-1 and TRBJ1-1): KAGVTQTPRYLIKTRGQQVTLSCSPISGHRSVSWYQQTPGQGLQFLFEYFSETQRNKGNFPGRFSGRQFSNSRSEMNVSTLELGDSALYLCAGNRGGGNTEAFFGQGTRLTVV.

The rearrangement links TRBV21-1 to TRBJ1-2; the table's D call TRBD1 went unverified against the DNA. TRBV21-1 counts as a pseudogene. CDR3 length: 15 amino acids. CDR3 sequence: CASTLRRDRDNGYTF. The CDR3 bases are TGTGCCAGCACCTTACGCCGGGACAGGGATAACGGCTACACCTTC.

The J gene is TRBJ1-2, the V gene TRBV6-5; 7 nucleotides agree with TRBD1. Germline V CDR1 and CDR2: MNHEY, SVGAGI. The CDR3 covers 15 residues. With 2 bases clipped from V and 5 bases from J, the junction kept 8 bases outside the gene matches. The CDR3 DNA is TGTGCCAGCAGTTACATAGGGGGCAGGGGGTATGGCTACACCTTC. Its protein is CASSYIGGRGYGYTF.

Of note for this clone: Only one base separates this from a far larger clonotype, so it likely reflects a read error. The CDR3 DNA reads as TGTGCCAGCAGCTTAGGGGCAGGGGGATTATCGAACACTGAAGCTTTCTTT. The encoded protein is CASSLGAGGLSNTEAFF. The chain has TRBV7-9 and TRBJ1-1, with 7 bases lining up with TRBD1. Germline CDR1 is SEHNR and CDR2 is FQNEAQ (reference sequence). V lost 1 base, J lost 1 base, and 9 bases stayed unmatched. This CDR3 has 17 residues.

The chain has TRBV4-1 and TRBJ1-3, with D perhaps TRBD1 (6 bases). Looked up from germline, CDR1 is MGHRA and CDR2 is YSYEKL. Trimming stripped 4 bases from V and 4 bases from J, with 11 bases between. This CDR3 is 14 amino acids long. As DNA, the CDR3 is TGCGCCAGCAGCCTTACCGGGACAGGAAACACCATATATTTT. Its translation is CASSLTGTGNTIYF.

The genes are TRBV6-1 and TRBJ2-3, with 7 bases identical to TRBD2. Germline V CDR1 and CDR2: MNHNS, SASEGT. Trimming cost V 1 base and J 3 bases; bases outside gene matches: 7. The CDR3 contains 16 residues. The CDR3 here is CASSEVPGRGTDTQYF. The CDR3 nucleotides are TGTGCCAGCAGTGAAGTCCCAGGGAGGGGAACAGATACGCAGTATTTT.

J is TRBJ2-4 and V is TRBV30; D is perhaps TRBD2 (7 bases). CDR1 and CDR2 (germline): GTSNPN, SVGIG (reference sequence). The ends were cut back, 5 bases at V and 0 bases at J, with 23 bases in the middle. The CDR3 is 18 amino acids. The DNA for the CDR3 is TGTGCCTGGGGGGGGCGGGCTAGCGGAAGTTTAGCCAAAAACATTCAGTACTTC. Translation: CAWGGRASGSLAKNIQYF.

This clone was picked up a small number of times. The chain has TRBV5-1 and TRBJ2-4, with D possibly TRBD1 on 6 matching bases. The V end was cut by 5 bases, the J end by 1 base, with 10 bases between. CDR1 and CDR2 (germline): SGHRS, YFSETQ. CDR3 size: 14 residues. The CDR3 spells CASSPQGAKNIQYF. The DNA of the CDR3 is TGCGCCAGCAGTCCCCAGGGGGCCAAAAACATTCAGTACTTC.

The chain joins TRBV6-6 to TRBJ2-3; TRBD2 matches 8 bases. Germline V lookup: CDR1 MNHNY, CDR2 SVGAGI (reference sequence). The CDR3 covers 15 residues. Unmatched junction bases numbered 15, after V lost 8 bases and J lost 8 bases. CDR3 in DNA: TGTGCCAGCCGGGGTGTAGCGGGGTTCATTGTTACGCAGTATTTT. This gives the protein CASRGVAGFIVTQYF.

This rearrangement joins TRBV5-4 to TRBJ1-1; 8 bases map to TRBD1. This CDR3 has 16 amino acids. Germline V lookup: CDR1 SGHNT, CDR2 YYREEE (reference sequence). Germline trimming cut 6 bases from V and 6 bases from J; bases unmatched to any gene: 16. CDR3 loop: CASKRGQEAGWAEAFF. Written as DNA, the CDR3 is TGTGCCAGCAAACGGGGACAGGAGGCTGGGTGGGCTGAAGCTTTCTTT.

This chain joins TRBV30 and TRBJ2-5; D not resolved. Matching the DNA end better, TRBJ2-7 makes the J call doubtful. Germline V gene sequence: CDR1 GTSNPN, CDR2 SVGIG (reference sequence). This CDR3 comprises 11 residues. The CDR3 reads CAWTIYHEQYF. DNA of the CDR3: TGTGCCTGGACGATCTACCACGAGCAGTACTTC.

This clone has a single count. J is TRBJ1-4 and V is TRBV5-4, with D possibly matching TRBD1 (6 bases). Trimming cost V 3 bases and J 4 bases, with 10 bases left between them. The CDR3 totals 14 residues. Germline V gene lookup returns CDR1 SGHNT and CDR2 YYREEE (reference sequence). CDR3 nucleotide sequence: TGTGCCAGCAGCTCGGACAGTGATAATGAAAAACTGTTTTTT. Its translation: CASSSDSDNEKLFF.

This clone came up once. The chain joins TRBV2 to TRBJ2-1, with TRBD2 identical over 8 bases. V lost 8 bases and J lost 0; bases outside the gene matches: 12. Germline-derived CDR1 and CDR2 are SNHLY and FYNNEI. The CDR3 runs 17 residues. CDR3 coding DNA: TGTGCCAGCGCTGGACGTAGCGGGGCACTCTCCTACAATGAGCAGTTCTTC. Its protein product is CASAGRSGALSYNEQFF.

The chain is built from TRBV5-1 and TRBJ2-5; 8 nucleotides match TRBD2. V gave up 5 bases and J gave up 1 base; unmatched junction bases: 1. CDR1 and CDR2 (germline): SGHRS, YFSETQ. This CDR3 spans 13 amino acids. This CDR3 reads CASRSGGQETQYF. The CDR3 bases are TGCGCCAGCAGAAGCGGGGGCCAAGAGACCCAGTACTTC.

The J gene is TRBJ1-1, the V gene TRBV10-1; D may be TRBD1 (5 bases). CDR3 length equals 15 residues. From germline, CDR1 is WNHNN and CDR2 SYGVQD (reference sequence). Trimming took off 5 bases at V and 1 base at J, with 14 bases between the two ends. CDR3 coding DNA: TGCGCCAGCAGTTCCCAAGCAAGGGGGAACACTGAAGCTTTCTTT. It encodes CASSSQARGNTEAFF.